This T cell receptor beta chain was identified during a study of regulatory T cells in long-lasting Graves disease. Findings and limits, study-wide: Persistent disease was characterized by preferential usage of TRBV28, TRBJ1-2 and TRBJ2-5.

This clonotype was seen ten or more times. Its antigen is not known. The CDR3 extends over 15 amino acids. Germline V gives CDR1 MDHEN, CDR2 SYDVKM. Trimming took 3 bases from V and 5 from J, leaving 13 bases between them. To make TCR beta libraries, researchers used iRepertoire HTBI primers and Arm-PCR of CDR3 regions. Using its own MiXCR run on the multiplex PCR reads, TCRdb lists one record per CDR3 protein. Among hundreds of thousands of distinct CDR3 sequences listed, about 22% were seen once. As for time point: persistent/refractory GD, antithyroid drugs over 5 years with positive TRAb. The TCR library used RNA extracted from PBMCs. Per American Thyroid Association guidelines, Graves' disease was diagnosed. EDTA tubes received around 9 milliliters of collected peripheral blood.

This specimen was peripheral blood mononuclear cells (PBMCs), taken when the disease was refractory, from a patient treated with antithyroid drugs. This TCR was recovered from a female donor with Graves disease. The chain carries TRBV28 and TRBJ2-2; tentatively, D is TRBD2 (5 bases). CDR3 DNA sequence: TGTGCCAGCAGTTTGGGAGCGAGTGCGACCGGGGAGCTGTTTTTT. This sequence encodes CASSLGASATGELFF.